This T cell receptor (beta chain) was captured by sequencing in a study of T-cell reconstitution after alpha-beta-depleted transplantation in children. Construction of the TCRbeta library involved unique molecular identifiers. TCRdb analysed the PCR reads with MiXCR anew, one entry per CDR3 protein. The sample contains around 600,000 distinct CDR3 sequences, about 10% of which appear only once. Trimming at V came to 6 bases and at J to 4 bases, leaving 5 bases not matched to a gene. Per the germline V gene, CDR1 is MNHEY and CDR2 is SVGAGI. The CDR3 has 14 residues. This clonotype was seen at least ten times.

The sample here was PBMCs from the stem cell graft donor, taken from the stem cell graft. This sequence originates from a human donor who donated a stem cell graft to a child with acute myeloid leukemia. The J gene is TRBJ1-3, the V gene TRBV6-5; 8 bases match TRBD1. The CDR3 DNA reads as TGTGCCAGCAGGTCCCGGGACAGGGGAAACACCATATATTTT. Translating it yields CASRSRDRGNTIYF.